Below, one TCR beta chain is given with its context. Its matching antigen is unknown. The data stem from a study of cytomegalovirus exposure and HLA in healthy donors. The germline V and J ends were trimmed by 3 bases and 4 bases, with 8 bases remaining between them. CDR1 and CDR2 from the germline V gene are KGHSH and LQKENI. The CDR3 runs to 13 residues. Study-wide points: As a later analysis showed, a missense DCLRE1C variant was linked to trimming of TCR beta V- and J-genes. An observed cluster of highly shared sequence variants was recorded as a likely sequencing artifact.

With 60 Vbeta and 13 Jbeta primers, the PCR was carried out. Clones were sequenced by immunoSEQ multiplex PCR, and TCRdb holds only the in-frame ones, with some missing. The repertoire includes some 110,000 clones, 60% to 80% of them detected once, and roughly a sixth sits in the top ten. The genes are TRBV18 and TRBJ2-3; a possible D gene is TRBD2 (5 bases). The clonotype was recovered from a man aged 50-60 years in good health and CMV-seropositive. The specimen was PBMCs. The CDR3 loop is CASSPDWADTQYF. DNA of the CDR3: TGTGCCAGCTCACCGGACTGGGCAGATACGCAGTATTTT.